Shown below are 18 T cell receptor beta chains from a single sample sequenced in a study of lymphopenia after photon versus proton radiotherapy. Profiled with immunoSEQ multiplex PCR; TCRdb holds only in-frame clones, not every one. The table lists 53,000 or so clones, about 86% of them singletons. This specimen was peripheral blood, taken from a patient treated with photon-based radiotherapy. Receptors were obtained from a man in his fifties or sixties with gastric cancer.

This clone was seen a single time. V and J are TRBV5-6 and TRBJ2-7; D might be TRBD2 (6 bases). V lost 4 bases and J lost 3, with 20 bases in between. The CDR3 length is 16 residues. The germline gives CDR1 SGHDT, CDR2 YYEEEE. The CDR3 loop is CASSLGFGGKIYEQYF. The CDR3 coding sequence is TGTGCCAGCAGCCTGGGGTTTGGAGGGAAGATCTACGAGCAGTACTTC.

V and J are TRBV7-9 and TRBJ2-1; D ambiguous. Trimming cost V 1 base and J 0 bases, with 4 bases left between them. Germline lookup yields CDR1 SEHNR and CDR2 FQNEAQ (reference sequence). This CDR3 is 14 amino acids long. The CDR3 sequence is CASSLELSYNEQFF. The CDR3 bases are TGTGCCAGCAGCTTAGAACTCTCCTACAATGAGCAGTTCTTC.

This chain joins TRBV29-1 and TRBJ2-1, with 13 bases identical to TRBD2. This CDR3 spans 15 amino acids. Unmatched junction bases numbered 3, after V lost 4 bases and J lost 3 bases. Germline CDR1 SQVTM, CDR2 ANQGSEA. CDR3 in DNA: TGCAGCGTTGCCGGACTAGCGGGAGTCTACAATGAGCAGTTCTTC. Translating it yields CSVAGLAGVYNEQFF.

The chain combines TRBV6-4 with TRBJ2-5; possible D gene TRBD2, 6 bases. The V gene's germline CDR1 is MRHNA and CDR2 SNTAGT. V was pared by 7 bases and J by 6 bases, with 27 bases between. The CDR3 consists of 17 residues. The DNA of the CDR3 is TGTGCCAGCATGCCCCTCCACCCCACGGGAGCGCTTAAGACCCAGTACTTC. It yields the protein CASMPLHPTGALKTQYF.

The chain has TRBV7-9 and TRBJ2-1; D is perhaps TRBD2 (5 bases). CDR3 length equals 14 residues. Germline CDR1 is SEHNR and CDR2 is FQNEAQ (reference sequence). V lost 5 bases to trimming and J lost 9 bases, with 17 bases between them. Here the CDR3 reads CASSPWTQAGEQFF. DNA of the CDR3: TGTGCCAGCAGCCCTTGGACCCAGGCGGGTGAGCAGTTCTTC.

CDR3 DNA: TGTGCCAGCAGCCAAGATCGGTCCTACACCTTC. Translation gives CASSQDRSYTF. This sequence joins TRBV4-2 and TRBJ1-2; D gene unclear. Between the trimmed V and J ends, which lost 0 bases and 10 bases, there was a span of 6 bases. CDR1 is LGHNA and CDR2 is YNFKEQ in the germline V gene. The CDR3 has 11 residues.

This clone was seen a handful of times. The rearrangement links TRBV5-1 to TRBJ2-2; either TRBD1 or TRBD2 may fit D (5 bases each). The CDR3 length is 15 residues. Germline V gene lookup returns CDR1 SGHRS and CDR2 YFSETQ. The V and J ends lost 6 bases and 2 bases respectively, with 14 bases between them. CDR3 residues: CASNFRDANTGELFF. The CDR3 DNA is TGCGCCAGCAACTTCCGGGACGCAAACACCGGGGAGCTGTTTTTT.

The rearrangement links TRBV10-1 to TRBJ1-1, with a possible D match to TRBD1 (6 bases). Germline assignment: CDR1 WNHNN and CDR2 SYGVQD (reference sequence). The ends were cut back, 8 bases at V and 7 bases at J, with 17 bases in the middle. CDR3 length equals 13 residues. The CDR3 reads CASRNYREGEAFF. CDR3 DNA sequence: TGCGCCAGCCGTAATTACAGGGAGGGTGAAGCTTTCTTT.

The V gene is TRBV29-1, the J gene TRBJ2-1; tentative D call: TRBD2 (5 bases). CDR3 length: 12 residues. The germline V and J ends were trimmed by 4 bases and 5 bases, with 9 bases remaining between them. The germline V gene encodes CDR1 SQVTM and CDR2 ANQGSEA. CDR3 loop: CSVADGNNEQFF. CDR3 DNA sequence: TGCAGCGTTGCGGACGGGAACAATGAGCAGTTCTTC.

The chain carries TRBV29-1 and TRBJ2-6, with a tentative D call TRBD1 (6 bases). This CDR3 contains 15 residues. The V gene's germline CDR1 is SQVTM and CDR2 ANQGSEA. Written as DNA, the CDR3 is TGCAACAGGGCCCGGATCGCGGCTGGGGCCAACGTCCTGACTTTC. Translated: CNRARIAAGANVLTF. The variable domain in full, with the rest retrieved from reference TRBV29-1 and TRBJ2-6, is SAVISQKPSRDICQRGTSLTIQCQVDSQVTMMFWYRQQPGQSLTLIATANQGSEATYESGFVIDKFPISRPNLTFSTLTVSNMSPEDSSIYLCNRARIAAGANVLTFGAGSRLTVL.

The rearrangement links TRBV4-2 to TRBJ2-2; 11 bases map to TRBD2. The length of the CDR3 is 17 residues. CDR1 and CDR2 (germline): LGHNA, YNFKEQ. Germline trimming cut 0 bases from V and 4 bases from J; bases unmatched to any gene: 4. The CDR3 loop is CASSQDNSGRATGELFF. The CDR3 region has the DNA TGTGCCAGCAGCCAAGATAATAGCGGGAGGGCCACCGGGGAGCTGTTTTTT.

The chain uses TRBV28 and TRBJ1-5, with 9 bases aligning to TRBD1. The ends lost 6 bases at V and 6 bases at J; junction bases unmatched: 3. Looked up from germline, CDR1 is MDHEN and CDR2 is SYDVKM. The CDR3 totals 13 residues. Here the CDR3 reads CASRNRGPQPQHF. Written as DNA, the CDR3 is TGTGCCAGCAGGAACAGGGGGCCTCAGCCCCAGCATTTT.

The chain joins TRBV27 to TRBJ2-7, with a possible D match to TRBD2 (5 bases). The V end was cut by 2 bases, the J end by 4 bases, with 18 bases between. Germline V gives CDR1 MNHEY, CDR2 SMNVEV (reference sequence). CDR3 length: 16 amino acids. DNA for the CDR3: TGTGCCAGCAGTTTACTCCCTAGCCGGAGTGGGTACGAGCAGTACTTC. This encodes CASSLLPSRSGYEQYF.

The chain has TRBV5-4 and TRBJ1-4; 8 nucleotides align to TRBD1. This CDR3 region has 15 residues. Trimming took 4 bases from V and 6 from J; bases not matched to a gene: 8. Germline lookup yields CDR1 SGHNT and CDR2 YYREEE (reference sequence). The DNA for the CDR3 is TGTGCCAGCAGCCGGGGACAGGCCACGGATGAAAAACTGTTTTTT. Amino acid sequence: CASSRGQATDEKLFF. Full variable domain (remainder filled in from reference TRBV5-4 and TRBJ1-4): ETGVTQSPTHLIKTRGQQVTLRCSSQSGHNTVSWYQQALGQGPQFIFQYYREEENGRGNFPPRFSGLQFPNYSSELNVNALELDDSALYLCASSRGQATDEKLFFGSGTQLSVL.

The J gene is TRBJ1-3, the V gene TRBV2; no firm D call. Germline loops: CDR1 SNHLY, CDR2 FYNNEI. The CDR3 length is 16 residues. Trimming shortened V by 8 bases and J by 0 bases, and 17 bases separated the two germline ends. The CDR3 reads CASSWSTASSGNTIYF. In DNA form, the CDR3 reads TGTGCCAGCTCCTGGAGCACCGCGAGCTCTGGAAACACCATATATTTT.

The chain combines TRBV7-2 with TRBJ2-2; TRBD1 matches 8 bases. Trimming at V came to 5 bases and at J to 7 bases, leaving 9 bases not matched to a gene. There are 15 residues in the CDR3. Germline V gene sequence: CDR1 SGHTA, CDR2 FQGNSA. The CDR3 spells CASSGHGTGLGELFF. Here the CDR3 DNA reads TGTGCCAGCAGCGGCCACGGGACAGGCCTCGGGGAGCTGTTTTTT.

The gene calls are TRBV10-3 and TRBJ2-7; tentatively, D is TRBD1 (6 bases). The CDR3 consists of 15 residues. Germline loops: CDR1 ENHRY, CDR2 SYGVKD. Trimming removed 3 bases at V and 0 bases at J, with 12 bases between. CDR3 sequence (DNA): TGTGCCATCAGTGACCCAGGGGTCAGCTCCTACGAGCAGTACTTC. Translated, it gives CAISDPGVSSYEQYF.

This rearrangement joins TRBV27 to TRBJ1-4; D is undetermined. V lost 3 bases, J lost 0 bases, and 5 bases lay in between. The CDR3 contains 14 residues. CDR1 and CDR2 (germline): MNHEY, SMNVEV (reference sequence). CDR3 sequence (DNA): TGTGCCAGCAGTTTTCAGTCAACTAATGAAAAACTGTTTTTT. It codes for CASSFQSTNEKLFF.